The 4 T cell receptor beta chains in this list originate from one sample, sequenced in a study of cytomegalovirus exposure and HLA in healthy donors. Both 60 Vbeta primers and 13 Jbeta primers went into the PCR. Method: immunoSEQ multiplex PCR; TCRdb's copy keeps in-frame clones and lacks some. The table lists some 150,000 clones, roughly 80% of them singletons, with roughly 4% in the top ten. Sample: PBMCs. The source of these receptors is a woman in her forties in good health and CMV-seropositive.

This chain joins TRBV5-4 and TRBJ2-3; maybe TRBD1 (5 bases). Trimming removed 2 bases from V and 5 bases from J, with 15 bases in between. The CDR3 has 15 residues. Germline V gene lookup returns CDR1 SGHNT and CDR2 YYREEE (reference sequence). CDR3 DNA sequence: TGTGCCAGCAGCTTCCCCTCAGGGCTGGGAGATACGCAGTATTTT. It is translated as CASSFPSGLGDTQYF.

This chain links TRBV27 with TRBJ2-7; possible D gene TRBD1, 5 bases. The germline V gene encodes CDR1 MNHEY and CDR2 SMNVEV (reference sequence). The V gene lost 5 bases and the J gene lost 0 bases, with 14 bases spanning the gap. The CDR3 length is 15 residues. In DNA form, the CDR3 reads TGTGCCAGCAGTGTATACTTCCAGGGCTCCTACGAGCAGTACTTC. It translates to CASSVYFQGSYEQYF.

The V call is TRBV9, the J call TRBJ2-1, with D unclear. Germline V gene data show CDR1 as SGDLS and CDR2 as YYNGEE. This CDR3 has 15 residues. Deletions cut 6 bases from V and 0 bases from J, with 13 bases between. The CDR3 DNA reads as TGTGCCAGCACCAGAGACCGAGGCTCCTACAATGAGCAGTTCTTC. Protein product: CASTRDRGSYNEQFF.

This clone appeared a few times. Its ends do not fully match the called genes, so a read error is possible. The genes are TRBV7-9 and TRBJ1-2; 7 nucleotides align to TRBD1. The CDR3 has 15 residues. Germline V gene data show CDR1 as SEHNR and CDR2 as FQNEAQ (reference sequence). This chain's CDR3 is CSSSLTGEQDRGYTF. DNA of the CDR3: TGTTCCAGCAGCCTTACAGGGGAACAGGATCGTGGCTACACCTTC.